These T cell receptor beta chains were read from a single sample in a study of cytomegalovirus exposure and HLA in healthy donors. TCRdb keeps only in-frame clones here, not all; method: immunoSEQ multiplex PCR. This sample carries tens of thousands of clones, roughly 77% of them seen once, and the ten largest clones take 4% to 5.5%. The sample consisted of PBMCs. The source of these receptors is a woman in her thirties in good health and CMV-seronegative. Each CDR3 is given with its conserved first and last residue. The D gene is left open where the match is weak. Part of the rows lack a size; the others show once, few, many or a class for expanded clones.

J | D | length | size | V | DNA | CDR3
TRBJ2-5 | NA | 13 | NA | TRBV19 | TGTGCCAGTAGTGGACAGTACCAAGAGACCCAGTACTTC | CASSGQYQETQYF
TRBJ1-5 | NA | 15 | NA | TRBV7-2 | TGTGCCAGCAGCTTTACGACAGGACCACCTCGGCCCCAGCATTTT | CASSFTTGPPRPQHF
TRBJ1-1 | TRBD1 | 13 | NA | TRBV28 | TGTGCCAGCAGTCCGACAGGGTGGACTGAAGCTTTCTTT | CASSPTGWTEAFF
TRBJ2-5 | NA | 16 | NA | TRBV6-5 | TGTGCCAGCAGTTCCCCTTGGGGGGAGACCCAAGAGACCCAGTACTTC | CASSSPWGETQETQYF
TRBJ1-1 | NA | 12 | NA | TRBV9 | TGTGCCAGCGGCCGGGGAGGGACTGAAGCTTTCTTT | CASGRGGTEAFF
TRBJ2-2 | TRBD2 | 16 | NA | TRBV29-1 | TGCAGCGTGAAAATGAGTAGCGGGGGGGCCGGCGGGGAGCTGTTTTTT | CSVKMSSGGAGGELFF
TRBJ1-5 | NA | 15 | NA | TRBV4-1 | TGCGCCAGCAGCCAAATGGACAACCCCAATCAGCCCCAGCATTTT | CASSQMDNPNQPQHF
TRBJ2-1 | NA | 13 | NA | TRBV27 | TGTGCCAGCAGTTACACCAGATACAATGAGCAGTTCTTC | CASSYTRYNEQFF
TRBJ1-1 | NA | 17 | NA | TRBV2 | TGTGCCAGCAGTGTGTTCGGGGCTGGACAGTCGAACACTGAAGCTTTCTTT | CASSVFGAGQSNTEAFF
TRBJ2-7 | NA | 13 | NA | TRBV7-7 | TGTGCTAGCAGCTTAGTTGAGCTGTCCGAGCAGTACTTC | CASSLVELSEQYF
TRBJ1-1 | NA | 13 | NA | TRBV11-2 | TGTGCCAGCAGCCGAGGGGGTTTCACTGAAGCTTTCTTT | CASSRGGFTEAFF
TRBJ2-3 | TRBD1 | 18 | once | TRBV29-1 | TGCAGCGTCGCCCTGCCCCGGGACAGGGGGACTCGGATGGATACGCAGTATTTT | CSVALPRDRGTRMDTQYF